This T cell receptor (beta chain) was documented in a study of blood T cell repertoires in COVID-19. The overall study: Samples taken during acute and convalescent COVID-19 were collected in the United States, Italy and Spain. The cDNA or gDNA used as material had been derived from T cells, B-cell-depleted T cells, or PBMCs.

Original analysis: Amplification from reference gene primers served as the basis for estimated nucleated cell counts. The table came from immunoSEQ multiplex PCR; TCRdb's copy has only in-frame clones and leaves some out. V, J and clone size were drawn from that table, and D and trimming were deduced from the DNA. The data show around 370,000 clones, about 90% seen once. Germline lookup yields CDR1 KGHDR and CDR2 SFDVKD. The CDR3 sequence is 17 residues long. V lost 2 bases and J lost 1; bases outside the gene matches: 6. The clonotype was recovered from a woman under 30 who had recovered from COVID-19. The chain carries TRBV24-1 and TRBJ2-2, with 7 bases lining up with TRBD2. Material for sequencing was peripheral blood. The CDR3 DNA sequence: TGTGCCACCAGTGATTCTTGGGCTAGCGGGAACACCGGGGAGCTGTTTTTT. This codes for CATSDSWASGNTGELFF.